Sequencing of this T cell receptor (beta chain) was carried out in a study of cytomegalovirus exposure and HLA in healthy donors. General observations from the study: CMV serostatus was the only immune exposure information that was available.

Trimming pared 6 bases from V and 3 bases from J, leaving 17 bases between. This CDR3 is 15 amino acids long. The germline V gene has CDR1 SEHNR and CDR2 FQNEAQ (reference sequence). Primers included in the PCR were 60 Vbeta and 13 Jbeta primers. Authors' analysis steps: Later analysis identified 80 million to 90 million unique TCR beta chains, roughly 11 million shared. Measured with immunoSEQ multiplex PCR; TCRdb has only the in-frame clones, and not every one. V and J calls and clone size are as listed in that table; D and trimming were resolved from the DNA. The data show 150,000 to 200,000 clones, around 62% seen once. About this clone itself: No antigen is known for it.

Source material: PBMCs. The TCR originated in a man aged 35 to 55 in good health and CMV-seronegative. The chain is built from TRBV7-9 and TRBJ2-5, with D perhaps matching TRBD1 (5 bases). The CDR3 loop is CASSLRKGREETQYF. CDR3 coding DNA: TGTGCCAGCAGTCTTCGGAAGGGGCGCGAAGAGACCCAGTACTTC.